These 7 T cell receptor beta chains were sequenced from one sample in a study of blood T cell repertoires in COVID-19. Sequencing was performed with immunoSEQ multiplex PCR; in TCRdb, only in-frame clones are kept and a portion is missing. Found here are 150,000 to 200,000 clones, more than 85% of them singletons; the top ten hold 7% to 8%. The sample was peripheral blood. Source of these receptors: a woman of 80 years or more in a cohort sampled during active or convalescent COVID-19.

The chain uses TRBV29-1 and TRBJ1-5; 10 bases line up with TRBD1. CDR3 size: 13 residues. The junction had 4 bases not matched to a gene; V was cut back by 4 bases and J by 7 bases. Germline V CDR1 and CDR2: SQVTM, ANQGSEA. CDR3 sequence: CSVGRDRGQPQHF. The CDR3 coding sequence is TGCAGCGTTGGGCGGGACAGGGGACAGCCCCAGCATTTT.

V is TRBV20-1 and J is TRBJ1-5; D unresolved. The CDR3 has 11 residues. In germline, CDR1 is DFQATT, CDR2 SNEGSKA (reference sequence). V lost 6 bases, J lost 11 bases, and 14 bases lay in between. The CDR3 spells CSAYVYGAQHF. The CDR3 nucleotides read TGCAGTGCATACGTCTACGGGGCCCAGCATTTT.

This clone was observed once. V usage is TRBV10-3 and J usage is TRBJ1-1; 9 bases match TRBD1. Germline-derived CDR1 and CDR2 are ENHRY and SYGVKD. The CDR3 is 14 residues long. V lost 6 bases and J lost 4; bases outside the gene matches: 6. The CDR3 here is CAISHGQGSTEAFF. CDR3 sequence (DNA): TGTGCCATCAGCCACGGACAGGGGAGCACTGAAGCTTTCTTT.

The CDR3 here is CASRRDRGRVYEQYF. CDR3 DNA: TGTGCCAGCAGACGTGACAGGGGGAGAGTCTACGAGCAGTACTTC. The chain links TRBV6-5 to TRBJ2-7; TRBD1 matches at 9 bases. The CDR3 is 15 residues long. In germline, CDR1 is MNHEY, CDR2 SVGAGI. V shed 6 bases and J 3 bases; nucleotides not matched to a gene: 9.

The table lists this clone with a count of one. V is TRBV20-1 and J is TRBJ1-2; possibly TRBD1 for D (5 bases). V was shortened by 3 bases and J by 7 bases, with 9 bases between the two germline ends. There are 11 residues in the CDR3. Germline V gene sequence: CDR1 DFQATT, CDR2 SNEGSKA (reference sequence). CDR3 nucleotide sequence: TGCAGTGCTAGGACAGCCTTTGGCTACACCTTC. Translated, it gives CSARTAFGYTF.

This chain links TRBV29-1 with TRBJ1-2, with 9 positions matching TRBD1. The V gene's germline CDR1 is SQVTM and CDR2 ANQGSEA. CDR3 size: 12 residues. The J segment lost 6 bases and the V segment lost 7 bases, leaving 6 bases of the junction unmatched. CDR3 amino acids: CSATGGSHGYTF. For the CDR3, the DNA is TGCAGCGCAACAGGGGGCTCACATGGCTACACCTTC.

The rearrangement uses TRBV5-6 and TRBJ1-3; possibly TRBD1 for D (5 bases). Germline values: CDR1 SGHDT, CDR2 YYEEEE. V was trimmed by 0 bases and J by 2 bases, leaving 12 bases between them. CDR3 length: 16 amino acids. CDR3 coding DNA: TGTGCCAGCAGCTTGGGGGCCGCAGGGACTGGAAACACCATATATTTT. Its translation is CASSLGAAGTGNTIYF. The variable domain in full, with the rest retrieved from reference TRBV5-6 and TRBJ1-3, is DAGVTQSPTHLIKTRGQQVTLRCSPKSGHDTVSWYQQALGQGPQFIFQYYEEEERQRGNFPDRFSGHQFPNYSSELNVNALLLGDSALYLCASSLGAAGTGNTIYFGEGSWLTVV.